Each of the 26 T cell receptor beta chains below was sequenced from the same sample in a study of blood T cell repertoires in COVID-19. Sequencing used immunoSEQ multiplex PCR; TCRdb keeps in-frame clones, though not all of them. The sample shows approximately 290,000 clones, 85% to 90% of them seen only once. The sequenced sample consisted of peripheral blood. Receptor source: a woman under 40 with COVID-19, enrolled during active disease.

The V and J genes are TRBV3-1 (or the pseudogene TRBV3-2) and TRBJ2-1; 10 positions match TRBD2. CDR3 length: 15 residues. With V trimmed by 4 bases and J by 9 bases, 9 bases remained unmatched. Germline V gene sequence: CDR1 LGHDT, CDR2 YNNKEL (reference sequence). CDR3 region: CASSPLAGAAVEQFF. The CDR3 DNA sequence: TGTGCCAGCAGCCCCCTAGCGGGGGCCGCCGTTGAGCAGTTCTTC.

This rearrangement joins TRBV9 to TRBJ2-1; perhaps TRBD2 as D (6 bases). V gave up 0 bases and J gave up 9 bases, with 13 bases separating them. Germline V gives CDR1 SGDLS, CDR2 YYNGEE. This CDR3 region has 14 residues. DNA of the CDR3: TGTGCCAGCAGCGTAGGAATCGGGGAGGCTGAGCAGTTCTTC. Translating gives CASSVGIGEAEQFF.

The chain has TRBV18 and TRBJ1-2, with TRBD1 matching over 8 bases. Germline V gene data show CDR1 as KGHSH and CDR2 as LQKENI. The ends lost 6 bases at V and 8 bases at J; junction bases unmatched: 5. This CDR3 has 12 amino acids. CDR3 bases: TGTGCCAGCTCGTCAGGACAGGGAGGCTACACCTTC. Translation gives CASSSGQGGYTF.

Comment on this clone: An end of the junction differs from the germline gene, which may be a read error. The J gene is TRBJ1-5, the V gene TRBV19; D may be TRBD1 (5 bases). Germline V lookup: CDR1 LNHDA, CDR2 SQIVND (reference sequence). The CDR3 sequence is 15 residues long. CDR3 amino acids: CARSGGGGRNQPQHF. DNA for the CDR3: TGTGCCCGTAGTGGGGGGGGAGGGCGCAATCAGCCCCAGCATTTT.

The J gene is TRBJ2-4, the V gene TRBV21-1; the table's D call TRBD2 went unverified against the DNA. TRBV21-1 is labeled a pseudogene. The CDR3 length is 17 residues. CDR3 nucleotides: TGTGCCAGCAGCCTACGTCCTTTAGAGTTAGTCAAAAACATTCAGTACTTC. Its translation is CASSLRPLELVKNIQYF.

This sequence joins TRBV4-2 and TRBJ2-3; TRBD1 agrees at 7 bases. The CDR3 sequence is 16 residues long. Germline CDR1 is LGHNA and CDR2 is YNFKEQ. V was clipped by 1 base and J by 3 bases; unmatched bases: 7. The CDR3 DNA reads TGTGCCAGCAGCCAAGCCGGGGACAGTGGGACAGATACGCAGTATTTT. It translates to CASSQAGDSGTDTQYF.

This clone was recorded once. The rearrangement uses TRBV5-8 and TRBJ2-7, with 14 bases aligning to TRBD2. In germline, CDR1 is SGHTS, CDR2 YDEGEE. The CDR3 totals 17 residues. V was clipped by 5 bases and J by 2 bases; unmatched bases: 9. The CDR3 loop is CASRGGTSGGPPYEQYF. CDR3 nucleotide sequence: TGTGCCAGCAGGGGGGGGACTAGCGGGGGCCCCCCCTACGAGCAGTACTTC.

The gene calls are TRBV7-9 and TRBJ1-3; 8 bases agree with TRBD1. Germline lookup yields CDR1 SEHNR and CDR2 FQNEAQ (reference sequence). Losses at the gene ends were 7 bases for V and 2 bases for J; bases not matched to a gene: 4. This CDR3 is 14 amino acids long. The CDR3 protein is CASTSTGAGNTIYF. The CDR3 coding sequence is TGTGCCAGCACCTCGACAGGGGCTGGAAACACCATATATTTT.

The V call is TRBV3-1 (or the pseudogene TRBV3-2), the J call TRBJ2-2, with TRBD1 as a possible D gene (6 bases). The CDR3 is 15 amino acids. Germline loops: CDR1 LGHDT, CDR2 YNNKEL (reference sequence). V lost 4 bases and J 7 bases, leaving 16 bases between the germline ends. CDR3 nucleotides: TGTGCCAGCAGCCCTCCCACAGGGATGGACGGGGAGCTGTTTTTT. Protein sequence: CASSPPTGMDGELFF.

The chain links TRBV5-1 to TRBJ2-1; TRBD2 matches 8 bases. Germline V gene lookup returns CDR1 SGHRS and CDR2 YFSETQ. The ends lost 4 bases at V and 16 bases at J; junction bases unmatched: 10. This CDR3 is built from 12 residues. The CDR3 spells CASSVPGLEGFF. CDR3 bases: TGCGCCAGCAGCGTACCGGGACTAGAAGGCTTCTTC.

The chain recombines TRBV5-8 with TRBJ2-5, with TRBD2 matching over 16 bases. Per the germline V gene, CDR1 is SGHTS and CDR2 is YDEGEE. There are 18 residues in the CDR3. V lost 3 bases and J lost 5; bases outside the gene matches: 10. The chain's CDR3 is CASSSGTSGGAVIETQYF. The CDR3 bases are TGTGCCAGCAGCTCCGGGACTAGCGGGGGGGCTGTGATCGAGACCCAGTACTTC.

The rearrangement joins TRBV6-2 or TRBV6-3 to TRBJ2-3; D perhaps matches TRBD2 (7 bases). Germline CDR1 is MNHEY and CDR2 is SVGEGT. The CDR3 is 16 amino acids. V lost 0 bases and J lost 1, with 11 bases in between. The CDR3 sequence is CASSYSRGPRTDTQYF. CDR3 bases: TGTGCCAGCAGTTACTCGCGGGGGCCCCGCACAGATACGCAGTATTTT.

This chain connects TRBV5-5 to TRBJ1-1, with unresolved D. Germline V gene lookup returns CDR1 SGHKS and CDR2 YYEKEE (reference sequence). Trimming stripped 4 bases from V and 1 base from J, with 11 bases between. CDR3 length: 14 residues. CDR3 in DNA: TGTGCCAGCAGCCCCCGGAGGGAGAACACTGAAGCTTTCTTT. It specifies CASSPRRENTEAFF.

The chain has TRBV13 and TRBJ2-7; no definite D call. Germline-derived CDR1 and CDR2 are PRHDT and FYEKMQ (reference sequence). V was trimmed by 4 bases and J by 2 bases, leaving 12 bases between them. The CDR3 runs 14 residues. CDR3 nucleotide sequence: TGTGCCAGCAGCTCCAATCTAGGCGCCTACGAGCAGTACTTC. This translates into CASSSNLGAYEQYF.

V gene TRBV12-5 combines with J gene TRBJ1-1; D is undetermined. This CDR3 region has 12 residues. Per germline, CDR1 LGHNT and CDR2 FRNRAP. Trimming took off 4 bases at V and 3 bases at J, with 6 bases between the two ends. The CDR3 loop is CASGWGDTEAFF. As DNA, the CDR3 is TGTGCTAGTGGTTGGGGAGACACTGAAGCTTTCTTT.

This clone was recorded only once. This chain connects TRBV28 to TRBJ2-2, with D tentatively TRBD1 (5 bases). The germline V and J ends were trimmed by 6 bases and 4 bases, with 15 bases remaining between them. CDR3 length equals 15 residues. Germline CDR1 MDHEN, CDR2 SYDVKM. Written as DNA, the CDR3 is TGTGCCAGCAGGGCAGGGTCTGGTACCACCGGGGAGCTGTTTTTT. As protein: CASRAGSGTTGELFF.

The V call is TRBV19, the J call TRBJ1-1, with no clear D. CDR3 length: 16 amino acids. The germline gives CDR1 LNHDA, CDR2 SQIVND (reference sequence). V was trimmed by 7 bases and J by 1 base, leaving 19 bases between them. The CDR3 DNA reads TGTGCCAGTAACTTCAATCAGGTGTGGCCGAACACTGAAGCTTTCTTT. Its translation: CASNFNQVWPNTEAFF.

This clone was observed a few times. The gene calls are TRBV7-9 and TRBJ1-2; D is perhaps TRBD1 (5 bases). The CDR3 runs 15 residues. Germline lookup yields CDR1 SEHNR and CDR2 FQNEAQ (reference sequence). V was cut by 5 bases and J by 3 bases, with 16 bases left in between. The CDR3 reads CASSPSGGADYGYTF. The CDR3 DNA reads TGTGCCAGCAGCCCCTCGGGAGGGGCGGACTATGGCTACACCTTC.

The chain links TRBV24-1 to TRBJ2-3; D possibly corresponds to TRBD2 (6 bases). Trimming stripped 9 bases from V and 2 bases from J, with 20 bases between. Looked up from germline, CDR1 is KGHDR and CDR2 is SFDVKD. CDR3 length equals 16 residues. In DNA, the CDR3 is TGTGCCACCTACCCCCCCGGGGACTTCCTCACAGATACGCAGTATTTT. It is translated as CATYPPGDFLTDTQYF.

Only one count was recorded for this clone. This rearrangement joins TRBV19 to TRBJ2-7, with D uncertain. The CDR3 sequence is 15 residues long. The V end lost 11 bases, the J end lost 0 bases, and 20 bases lay between the germline ends. CDR1 LNHDA and CDR2 SQIVND come from the germline V gene (reference sequence). This chain's CDR3 is CAFSAGHPFSYEQYF. CDR3 nucleotide sequence: TGTGCCTTCAGTGCAGGCCACCCCTTCTCCTACGAGCAGTACTTC.

J is TRBJ1-2 and V is TRBV28; D is perhaps TRBD1 (6 bases). Trimming took 4 bases from V and 4 from J, leaving 19 bases between them. The germline V gene encodes CDR1 MDHEN and CDR2 SYDVKM. The CDR3 loop spans 16 amino acids. CDR3 amino acids: CASSSGGGASVYGYTF. The CDR3 nucleotides are TGTGCCAGCAGTTCGGGAGGGGGGGCGTCGGTCTATGGCTACACCTTC.

This clone has only one observation. This chain links TRBV6-5 with TRBJ1-5; D uncertain. Per germline, CDR1 MNHEY and CDR2 SVGAGI. There are 14 residues in the CDR3. Trimming removed 0 bases at V and 4 bases at J, with 7 bases between. The CDR3 reads CASSYSNRNQPQHF. In nucleotides, the CDR3 is TGTGCCAGCAGTTACTCGAACAGAAATCAGCCCCAGCATTTT.

The V call is TRBV4-1, the J call TRBJ2-1, with TRBD2 identical over 9 bases. Germline CDR1 is MGHRA and CDR2 is YSYEKL. V was pared by 7 bases and J by 0 bases, with 16 bases of the junction left unmatched. The CDR3 has 19 amino acids. In DNA form, the CDR3 reads TGCGCCAGCACCCTGCGCGGAGCGGGGGGTCCGAGCTCCTACAATGAGCAGTTCTTC. This gives the protein CASTLRGAGGPSSYNEQFF.

The rearrangement uses TRBV21-1 and TRBJ1-3; the table's D gene call, TRBD1, was not cross checked with the DNA. TRBV21-1 is labeled a pseudogene. The CDR3 covers 19 residues. CDR3 in amino acids: CASSDRGTGGGLSGNTIYF. DNA for the CDR3: TGTGCCAGCAGCGATCGCGGGACAGGGGGTGGCCTCTCTGGAAACACCATATATTTT.

This clone was recorded only once. V and J are TRBV5-4 and TRBJ2-7, with 7 nucleotides matching TRBD1. This CDR3 spans 15 amino acids. Germline CDR1 is SGHNT and CDR2 is YYREEE (reference sequence). J gave up 2 bases and V 5 bases, and 10 bases lay outside the gene matches. The CDR3, as DNA: TGTGCCAGCAGTCATCCGGGACAGCGCCCCTACGAGCAGTACTTC. Protein sequence: CASSHPGQRPYEQYF. Looking up the rest from reference TRBV5-4 and TRBJ2-7 gives the full variable domain: ETGVTQSPTHLIKTRGQQVTLRCSSQSGHNTVSWYQQALGQGPQFIFQYYREEENGRGNFPPRFSGLQFPNYSSELNVNALELDDSALYLCASSHPGQRPYEQYFGPGTRLTVT.

The chain has TRBV10-2 and TRBJ2-7; 11 bases line up with TRBD2. V lost 6 bases, J lost 0 bases, and 7 bases stayed unmatched. The CDR3 has 16 amino acids. CDR1 and CDR2 from the germline V gene are WSHSY and SAAADI. CDR3 coding DNA: TGCGCCAGCAGGCTACTAGCGGGGGCCGCCTCCTACGAGCAGTACTTC. It translates to CASRLLAGAASYEQYF.